Listed below are T cell receptor beta chains from one sample, sequenced in a study of siplizumab effects on memory and regulatory T cells. Repertoires were generated with immunoSEQ multiplex PCR, while TCRdb's copy carries only in-frame clones and drops some. The repertoire consists of over 85,000 clones, with around nine tenths occurring once and the leading ten covering 0.85% to 1.3%. The sequencing sample was made of CD4+ T cells sorted from blood. Every receptor here comes from a human donor in good health. Both conserved end residues are part of each CDR3. A D gene is named only where the DNA matches it firmly. Rows give clone size only sometimes, using once, few, many, or a class for an expanded clone.

CDR3aa: CASSESSPNQPQHF
CDR3nt: TGTGCCAGCAGCGAGTCGTCTCCCAATCAGCCCCAGCATTTT
d_gene: .
abundance: few
j_gene: TRBJ1-5
v_gene: TRBV2

CDR3aa: CASSPNRGDSNEQFF
CDR3nt: TGTGCCAGCAGCCCGAACAGGGGGGACTCCAATGAGCAGTTCTTC
d_gene: TRBD1
abundance: .
j_gene: TRBJ2-1
v_gene: TRBV7-9

CDR3aa: CSVGGQNQPQHF
CDR3nt: TGCAGCGTGGGGGGACAGAATCAGCCCCAGCATTTT
d_gene: TRBD1
abundance: once
j_gene: TRBJ1-5
v_gene: TRBV29-1

CDR3aa: CSARLTYYGYTF
CDR3nt: TGCAGCGCCCGTCTGACTTACTATGGCTACACCTTC
d_gene: .
abundance: .
j_gene: TRBJ1-2
v_gene: TRBV29-1

CDR3aa: CASSSPSLPLTDTQYF
CDR3nt: TGTGCCAGCAGTTCCCCTTCATTACCTCTCACAGATACGCAGTATTTT
d_gene: .
abundance: .
j_gene: TRBJ2-3
v_gene: TRBV28

CDR3aa: CASSFSGANVLTF
CDR3nt: TGTGCCAGCAGTTTCTCTGGGGCCAACGTCCTGACTTTC
d_gene: .
abundance: .
j_gene: TRBJ2-6
v_gene: TRBV6-6

CDR3aa: CASSEGGLADFTYEQYF
CDR3nt: TGTGCCAGCAGTGAAGGCGGACTAGCGGATTTTACCTACGAGCAGTACTTC
d_gene: TRBD2
abundance: .
j_gene: TRBJ2-7
v_gene: TRBV2

CDR3aa: CASSNSPTQFQETQYF
CDR3nt: TGCGCCAGCAGCAACTCTCCGACACAATTCCAAGAGACCCAGTACTTC
d_gene: .
abundance: .
j_gene: TRBJ2-5
v_gene: TRBV5-1

CDR3aa: CASRDVSLGSSEAFF
CDR3nt: TGTGCCAGCAGGGACGTCTCCCTTGGAAGCTCTGAAGCTTTCTTT
d_gene: .
abundance: .
j_gene: TRBJ1-1
v_gene: TRBV27

CDR3aa: CASSLSLQTQYF
CDR3nt: TGTGCCAGCAGCTTGTCTTTGCAGACCCAGTACTTC
d_gene: .
abundance: once
j_gene: TRBJ2-5
v_gene: TRBV5-6

CDR3aa: CASSVALSGSGNTIYF
CDR3nt: TGTGCCAGCAGCGTAGCCCTAAGCGGATCTGGAAACACCATATATTTT
d_gene: .
abundance: .
j_gene: TRBJ1-3
v_gene: TRBV9

CDR3aa: CASSHLDRTYEQYF
CDR3nt: TGTGCCAGCAGCCACCTCGACAGGACCTACGAGCAGTACTTC
d_gene: .
abundance: .
j_gene: TRBJ2-7
v_gene: TRBV5-6

CDR3aa: CASSLGFLAFF
CDR3nt: TGTGCCAGCAGCTTAGGTTTTCTAGCTTTCTTT
d_gene: .
abundance: .
j_gene: TRBJ1-1
v_gene: TRBV5-6